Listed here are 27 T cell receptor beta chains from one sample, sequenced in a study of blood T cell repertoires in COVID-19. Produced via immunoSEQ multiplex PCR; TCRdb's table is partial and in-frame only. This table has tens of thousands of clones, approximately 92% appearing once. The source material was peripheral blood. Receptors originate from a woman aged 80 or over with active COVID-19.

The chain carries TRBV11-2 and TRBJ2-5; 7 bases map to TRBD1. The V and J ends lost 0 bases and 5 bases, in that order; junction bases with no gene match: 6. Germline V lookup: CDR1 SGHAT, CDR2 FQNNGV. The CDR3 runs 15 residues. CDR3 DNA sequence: TGTGCCAGCAGCTTAGATGGGAGCAGGGGGGAGACCCAGTACTTC. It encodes CASSLDGSRGETQYF.

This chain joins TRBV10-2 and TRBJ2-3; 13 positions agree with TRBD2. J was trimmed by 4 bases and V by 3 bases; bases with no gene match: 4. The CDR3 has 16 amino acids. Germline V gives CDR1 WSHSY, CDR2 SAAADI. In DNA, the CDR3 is TGCGCCAGCAGTGATACTAGCGGGAGGGGCTCAGATACGCAGTATTTT. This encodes CASSDTSGRGSDTQYF.

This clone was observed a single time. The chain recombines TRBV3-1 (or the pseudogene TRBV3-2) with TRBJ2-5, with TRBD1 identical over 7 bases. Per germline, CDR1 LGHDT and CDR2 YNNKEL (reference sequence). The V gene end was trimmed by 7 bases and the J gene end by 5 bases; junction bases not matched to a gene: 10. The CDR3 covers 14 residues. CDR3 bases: TGTGCCAGCATATCAGGGGGTCGATGGGAGACCCAGTACTTC. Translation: CASISGGRWETQYF.

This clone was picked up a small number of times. The CDR3 nucleotides read TGCGCCAGCAGCTTAGTAGCGGGGAAGCAAGAGACCCAGTACTTC. Its protein is CASSLVAGKQETQYF. V and J are TRBV5-1 and TRBJ2-5; 8 bases are shared with TRBD2. The CDR3 sequence is 15 residues long. Germline V gene data show CDR1 as SGHRS and CDR2 as YFSETQ. Unmatched junction bases numbered 5, after V lost 2 bases and J lost 2 bases.

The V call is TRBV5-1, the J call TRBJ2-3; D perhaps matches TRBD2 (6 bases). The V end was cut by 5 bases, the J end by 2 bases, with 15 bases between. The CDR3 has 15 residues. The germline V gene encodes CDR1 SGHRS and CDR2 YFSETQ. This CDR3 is CASRSGRRDTDTQYF. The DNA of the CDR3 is TGCGCCAGCAGGTCAGGGAGGCGGGACACAGATACGCAGTATTTT.

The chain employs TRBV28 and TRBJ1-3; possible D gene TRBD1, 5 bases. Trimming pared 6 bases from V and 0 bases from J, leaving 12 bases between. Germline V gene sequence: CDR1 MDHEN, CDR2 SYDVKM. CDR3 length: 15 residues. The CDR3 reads CASRLGGSSGNTIYF. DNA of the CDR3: TGTGCCAGCAGGCTCGGGGGTAGCTCTGGAAACACCATATATTTT.

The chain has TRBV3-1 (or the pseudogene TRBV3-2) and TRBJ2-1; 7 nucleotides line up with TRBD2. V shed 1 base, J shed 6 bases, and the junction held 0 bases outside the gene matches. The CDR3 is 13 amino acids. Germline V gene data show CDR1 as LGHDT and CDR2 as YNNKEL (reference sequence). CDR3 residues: CASSQAGGNEQFF. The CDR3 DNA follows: TGTGCCAGCAGCCAAGCGGGAGGCAATGAGCAGTTCTTC.

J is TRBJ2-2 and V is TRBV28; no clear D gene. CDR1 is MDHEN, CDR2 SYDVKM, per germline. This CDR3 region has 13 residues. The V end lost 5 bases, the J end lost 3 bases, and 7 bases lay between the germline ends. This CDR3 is CASSLAHTGELFF. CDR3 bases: TGTGCCAGCAGTCTGGCTCACACCGGGGAGCTGTTTTTT.

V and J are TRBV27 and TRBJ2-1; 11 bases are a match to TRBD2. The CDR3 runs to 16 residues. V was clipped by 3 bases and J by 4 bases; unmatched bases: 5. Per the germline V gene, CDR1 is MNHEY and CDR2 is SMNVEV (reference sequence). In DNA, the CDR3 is TGTGCCAGCAGTTTGTATGGGACTAGCGGTTACAATGAGCAGTTCTTC. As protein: CASSLYGTSGYNEQFF.

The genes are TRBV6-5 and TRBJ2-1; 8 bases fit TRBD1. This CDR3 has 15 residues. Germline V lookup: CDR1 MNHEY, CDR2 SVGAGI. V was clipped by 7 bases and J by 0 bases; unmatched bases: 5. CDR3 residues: CASIQGGSSYNEQFF. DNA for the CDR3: TGTGCCAGCATACAGGGGGGTAGCTCCTACAATGAGCAGTTCTTC.

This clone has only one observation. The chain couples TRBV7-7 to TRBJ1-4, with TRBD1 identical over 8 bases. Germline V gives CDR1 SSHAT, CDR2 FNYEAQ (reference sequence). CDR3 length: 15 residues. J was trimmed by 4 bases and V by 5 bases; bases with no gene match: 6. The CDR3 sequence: CASSPGTGLNEKLFF. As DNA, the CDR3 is TGTGCCAGCAGCCCGGGGACAGGCCTTAATGAAAAACTGTTTTTT.

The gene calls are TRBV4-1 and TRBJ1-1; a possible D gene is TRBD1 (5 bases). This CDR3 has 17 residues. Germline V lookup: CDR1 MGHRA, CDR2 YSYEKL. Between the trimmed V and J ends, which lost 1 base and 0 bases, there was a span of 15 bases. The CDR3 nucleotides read TGCGCCAGCAGCCAAGCGGTCGGGGGGGAAATGAACACTGAAGCTTTCTTT. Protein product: CASSQAVGGEMNTEAFF.

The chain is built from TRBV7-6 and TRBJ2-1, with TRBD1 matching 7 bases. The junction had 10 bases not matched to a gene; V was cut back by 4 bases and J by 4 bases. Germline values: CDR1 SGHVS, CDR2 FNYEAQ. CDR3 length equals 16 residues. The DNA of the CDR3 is TGTGCCAGCAGCTCTCGACAGGGAAAAGGGTACAATGAGCAGTTCTTC. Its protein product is CASSSRQGKGYNEQFF.

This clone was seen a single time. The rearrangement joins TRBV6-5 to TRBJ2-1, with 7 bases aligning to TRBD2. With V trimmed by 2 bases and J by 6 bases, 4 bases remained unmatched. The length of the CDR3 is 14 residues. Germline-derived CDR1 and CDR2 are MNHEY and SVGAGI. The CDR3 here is CASSYVGRVNEQFF. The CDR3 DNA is TGTGCCAGCAGTTACGTGGGGAGGGTCAATGAGCAGTTCTTC.

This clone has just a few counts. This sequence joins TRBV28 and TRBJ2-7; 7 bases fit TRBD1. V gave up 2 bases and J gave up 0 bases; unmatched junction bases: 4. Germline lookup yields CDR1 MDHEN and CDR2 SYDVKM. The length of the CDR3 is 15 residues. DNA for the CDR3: TGTGCCAGCAGTTTAGGGACAGCAAACTCCTACGAGCAGTACGTC. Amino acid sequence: CASSLGTANSYEQYV.

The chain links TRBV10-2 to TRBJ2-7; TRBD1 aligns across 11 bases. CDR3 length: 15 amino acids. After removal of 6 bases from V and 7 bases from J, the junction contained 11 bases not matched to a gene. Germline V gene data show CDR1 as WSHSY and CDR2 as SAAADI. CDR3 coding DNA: TGCGCCAGCAGACCAAGAGGACAGGGGGCGGGAGAGCAGTACGTC. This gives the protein CASRPRGQGAGEQYV.

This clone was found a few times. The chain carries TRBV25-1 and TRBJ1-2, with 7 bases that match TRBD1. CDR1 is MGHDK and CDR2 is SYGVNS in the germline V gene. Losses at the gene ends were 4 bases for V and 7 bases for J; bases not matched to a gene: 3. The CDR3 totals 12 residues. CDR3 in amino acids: CASSATGSGYTF. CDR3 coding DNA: TGTGCCAGCAGTGCGACAGGGTCTGGCTACACCTTC.

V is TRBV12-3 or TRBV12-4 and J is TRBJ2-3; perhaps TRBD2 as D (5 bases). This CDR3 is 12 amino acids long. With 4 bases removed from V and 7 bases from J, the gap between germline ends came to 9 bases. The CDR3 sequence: CASSSSGNTQYF. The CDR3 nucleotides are TGTGCCAGCAGTTCGAGCGGTAATACGCAGTATTTT.

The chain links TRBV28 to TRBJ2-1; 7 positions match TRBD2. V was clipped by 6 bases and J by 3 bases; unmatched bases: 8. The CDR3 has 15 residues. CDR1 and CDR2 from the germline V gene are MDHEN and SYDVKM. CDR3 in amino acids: CASSVPGGGYNEQFF. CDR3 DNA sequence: TGTGCCAGCAGCGTTCCGGGGGGTGGCTACAATGAGCAGTTCTTC.

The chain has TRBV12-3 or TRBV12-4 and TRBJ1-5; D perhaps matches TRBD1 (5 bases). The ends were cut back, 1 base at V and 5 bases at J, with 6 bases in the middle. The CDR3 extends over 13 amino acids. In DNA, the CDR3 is TGTGCCAGCAGTTTAGGGGGGGATCAGCCCCAGCATTTT. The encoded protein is CASSLGGDQPQHF.

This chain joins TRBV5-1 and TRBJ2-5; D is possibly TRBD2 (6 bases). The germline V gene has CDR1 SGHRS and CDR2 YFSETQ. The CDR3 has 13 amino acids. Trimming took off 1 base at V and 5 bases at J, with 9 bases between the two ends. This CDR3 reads CASSLWGRETQYF. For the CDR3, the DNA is TGCGCCAGCAGCTTGTGGGGGAGGGAGACCCAGTACTTC.

As DNA, the CDR3 is TGTGCCAGCAGCTTAGCCTCTAGCGGGAGGAAATACGAGCAGTACTTC. It encodes CASSLASSGRKYEQYF. The chain links TRBV7-8 to TRBJ2-7; 11 bases are a match to TRBD2. Trimming took 0 bases from V and 4 from J; bases not matched to a gene: 5. This CDR3 region has 16 residues. Germline lookup yields CDR1 SGHVS and CDR2 FQNEAQ.

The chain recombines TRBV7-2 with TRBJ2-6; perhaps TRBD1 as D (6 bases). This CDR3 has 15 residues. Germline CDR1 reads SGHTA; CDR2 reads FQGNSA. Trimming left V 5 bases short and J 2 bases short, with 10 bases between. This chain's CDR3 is CASSPQGAGANVLTF. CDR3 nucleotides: TGTGCCAGCAGCCCACAGGGAGCTGGGGCCAACGTCCTGACTTTC.

For the CDR3, the DNA is TGCGCCAGCAGCGCGGGACAGGGGGCGGGTGAAAAACTGTTTTTT. This codes for CASSAGQGAGEKLFF. The chain combines TRBV5-1 with TRBJ1-4, with 12 positions matching TRBD1. This CDR3 contains 15 residues. Germline V CDR1 and CDR2: SGHRS, YFSETQ. Losses at the gene ends were 4 bases for V and 7 bases for J; bases not matched to a gene: 5.

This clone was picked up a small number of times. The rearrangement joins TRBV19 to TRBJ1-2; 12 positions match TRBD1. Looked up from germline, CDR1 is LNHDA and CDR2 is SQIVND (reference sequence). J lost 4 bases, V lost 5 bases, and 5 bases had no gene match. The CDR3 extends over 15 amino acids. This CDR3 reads CASSPGTGGAYGYTF. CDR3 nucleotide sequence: TGTGCCAGTAGTCCTGGGACAGGGGGCGCCTATGGCTACACCTTC.

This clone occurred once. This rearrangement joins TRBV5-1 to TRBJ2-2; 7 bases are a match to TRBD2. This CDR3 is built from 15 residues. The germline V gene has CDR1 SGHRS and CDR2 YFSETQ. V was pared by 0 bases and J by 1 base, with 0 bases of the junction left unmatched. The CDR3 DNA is TGCGCCAGCAGCTTGGCGGGGGGGAACACCGGGGAGCTGTTTTTT. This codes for CASSLAGGNTGELFF.

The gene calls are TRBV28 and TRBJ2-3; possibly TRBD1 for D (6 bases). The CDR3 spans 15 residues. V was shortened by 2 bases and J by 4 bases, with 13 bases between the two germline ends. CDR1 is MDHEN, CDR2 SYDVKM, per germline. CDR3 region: CASSLPPTGSDTQYF. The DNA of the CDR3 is TGTGCCAGCAGTTTACCCCCTACAGGGTCAGATACGCAGTATTTT.